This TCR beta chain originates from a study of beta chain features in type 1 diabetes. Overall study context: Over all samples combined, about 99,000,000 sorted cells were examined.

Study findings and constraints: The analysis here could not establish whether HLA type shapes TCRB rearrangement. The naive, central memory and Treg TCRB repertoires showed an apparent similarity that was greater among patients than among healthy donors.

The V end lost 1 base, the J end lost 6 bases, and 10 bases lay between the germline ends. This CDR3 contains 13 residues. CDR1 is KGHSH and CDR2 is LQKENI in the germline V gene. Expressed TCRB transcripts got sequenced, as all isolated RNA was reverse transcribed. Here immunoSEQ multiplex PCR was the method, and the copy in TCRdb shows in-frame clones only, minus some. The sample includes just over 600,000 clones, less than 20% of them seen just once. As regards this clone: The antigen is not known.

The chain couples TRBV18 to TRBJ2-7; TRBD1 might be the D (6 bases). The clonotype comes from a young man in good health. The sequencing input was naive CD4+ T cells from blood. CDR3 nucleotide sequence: TGTGCCAGCTCACCACAGGGGGTGTTCGAGCAGTACTTC. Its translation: CASSPQGVFEQYF.